This T cell receptor beta chain was captured in a study of Graves' ophthalmopathy and Graves' hyperthyroidism. Study context: Stable hyperthyroidism denotes an absence of ophthalmopathy throughout 18 months of follow-up.

The V end lost 0 bases, the J end lost 5 bases, and 17 bases lay between the germline ends. Looked up from germline, CDR1 is WSHSY and CDR2 is SAAADI. The CDR3 spans 16 residues. Reliance was placed on clinical symptoms, serum thyroxine, TRAb, thyroid ultrasound and orbital computed tomography for diagnosis. This clonotype was seen repeatedly, ten times or more. From RNA, the CDR3 regions of TCR beta chains were amplified and sequenced. RT-PCR in the first round used HTBI primers; a second-round multiplex PCR followed. One entry per CDR3 protein results from TCRdb running MiXCR on the multiplex PCR reads. Of over a million distinct CDR3 sequences in the sample, 35% to 40% were seen once.

The chain employs TRBV10-2 and TRBJ2-7; possible D gene TRBD1, 6 bases. Sequenced input: peripheral blood or thyroid tissue (not recorded which). The TCR sequence derives from an adult man with Graves' hyperthyroidism. The CDR3 region has the DNA TGCGCCAGCAGTGAGTCGATGAACAGGGAAGTCGACGAGCAGTACTTC. Encoded protein: CASSESMNREVDEQYF.